The next 19 T cell receptor beta chains were all read from a single sample in a study of technical replicates of blood from a handful of donors. Data came from immunoSEQ multiplex PCR; TCRdb stores just in-frame clones and leaves some out. The profile shows 80,000 or so clones, about 94% of them singletons. The sequencing sample was made of T cells isolated from PBMCs. The source is a human donor in good health.

The chain links TRBV11-3 to TRBJ2-7, with D possibly matching TRBD2 (5 bases). This CDR3 spans 13 amino acids. Germline V gene sequence: CDR1 SGHNT, CDR2 YENEEA. Trimming left V 5 bases short and J 6 bases short, with 14 bases between. The CDR3 DNA reads TGTGCCAGCAGCCGTCGGAGGTCGGGCGAGCAGTACTTC. This gives the protein CASSRRRSGEQYF.

The rearrangement links TRBV27 to TRBJ1-5; 10 bases agree with TRBD1. The CDR3 has 14 amino acids. V was pared by 3 bases and J by 4 bases, with 0 bases of the junction left unmatched. Germline V gene lookup returns CDR1 MNHEY and CDR2 SMNVEV (reference sequence). CDR3 nucleotide sequence: TGTGCCAGCAGTTTGGGACAGGGGAATCAGCCCCAGCATTTT. This encodes CASSLGQGNQPQHF.

This sequence joins TRBV13 and TRBJ2-7, with 8 bases lining up with TRBD2. J gave up 1 base and V 5 bases, and 4 bases lay outside the gene matches. Germline V CDR1 and CDR2: PRHDT, FYEKMQ (reference sequence). The CDR3 contains 14 residues. The CDR3 region is CASSAGLGSYEQYF. The CDR3 DNA reads as TGTGCCAGCAGCGCGGGACTAGGATCCTACGAGCAGTACTTC.

The rearrangement uses TRBV2 and TRBJ1-1; tentative D call: TRBD1 (5 bases). This CDR3 is 14 amino acids long. V lost 8 bases and J lost 2, with 15 bases in between. Per germline, CDR1 SNHLY and CDR2 FYNNEI. CDR3 sequence reads: CASVSEGANTEAFF. CDR3 bases: TGTGCCAGCGTATCAGAAGGGGCCAACACTGAAGCTTTCTTT. The variable domain in full, completed from reference TRBV2 and TRBJ1-1, reads EPEVTQTPSHQVTQMGQEVILRCVPISNHLYFYWYRQILGQKVEFLVSFYNNEISEKSEIFDDQFSVERPDGSNFTLKIRSTKLEDSAMYFCASVSEGANTEAFFGQGTRLTVV.

The chain links TRBV7-6 to TRBJ2-5; 8 bases fit TRBD2. The V gene's germline CDR1 is SGHVS and CDR2 FNYEAQ. The CDR3 contains 16 residues. The J segment lost 1 base and the V segment lost 2 bases, leaving 6 bases of the junction unmatched. CDR3 in amino acids: CASSLPTSGVQETQYF. For the CDR3, the DNA is TGTGCCAGCAGCTTACCTACTAGCGGAGTCCAAGAGACCCAGTACTTC. Filled out from reference TRBV7-6 and TRBJ2-5, the complete variable domain reads GAGVSQSPRYKVTKRGQDVALRCDPISGHVSLYWYRQALGQGPEFLTYFNYEAQQDKSGLPNDRFSAERPEGSISTLTIQRTEQRDSAMYRCASSLPTSGVQETQYFGPGTRLLVL.

This chain uses TRBV15 with TRBJ1-5; weak D call: TRBD1 (6 bases). The germline V and J ends were trimmed by 5 bases and 4 bases, with 12 bases remaining between them. The CDR3 contains 14 residues. Germline CDR1 is LNHNV and CDR2 is YYDKDF (reference sequence). The CDR3 coding sequence is TGTGCCACCAGCTATCCGGACAGAAATCAGCCCCAGCATTTT. Translation: CATSYPDRNQPQHF.

This rearrangement joins TRBV7-9 to TRBJ1-1; perhaps TRBD1 as D (6 bases). CDR3 length: 13 amino acids. Trimming pared 5 bases from V and 5 bases from J, leaving 12 bases between. Germline loops: CDR1 SEHNR, CDR2 FQNEAQ (reference sequence). Here the CDR3 reads CASSPTGRTEAFF. CDR3 DNA sequence: TGTGCCAGCAGCCCGACAGGAAGGACTGAAGCTTTCTTT.

The V call is TRBV19, the J call TRBJ2-1; 7 bases agree with TRBD2. CDR1 is LNHDA and CDR2 is SQIVND in the germline V gene (reference sequence). This CDR3 is 14 amino acids long. V was pared by 7 bases and J by 7 bases, with 10 bases of the junction left unmatched. The CDR3 nucleotides are TGTGCCAGTACCCCCAGCGGGGCCTGGAATGAGCAGTTCTTC. This gives the protein CASTPSGAWNEQFF. The entire variable domain, with the rest obtained from reference TRBV19 and TRBJ2-1, is as follows: DGGITQSPKYLFRKEGQNVTLSCEQNLNHDAMYWYRQDPGQGLRLIYYSQIVNDFQKGDIAEGYSVSREKKESFPLTVTSAQKNPTAFYLCASTPSGAWNEQFFGPGTRLTVL.

The rearrangement links TRBV14 to TRBJ1-5; D is unclear. Germline values: CDR1 SGHDN, CDR2 FVKESK. The CDR3 is 13 residues long. Trimming pared 4 bases from V and 13 bases from J, leaving 17 bases between. CDR3 amino acids: CASSLGSAERQHF. The CDR3 DNA follows: TGTGCCAGCAGCCTTGGCTCAGCCGAGAGGCAGCATTTT.

The chain has TRBV4-2 and TRBJ1-2; a weak D match, TRBD1 (6 bases). The V gene's germline CDR1 is LGHNA and CDR2 YNFKEQ. V gave up 1 base and J gave up 2 bases, with 17 bases separating them. The CDR3 extends over 17 amino acids. CDR3 sequence reads: CASSQAISRGANYGYTF. The CDR3 region has the DNA TGTGCCAGCAGCCAAGCAATTTCCCGGGGGGCAAACTATGGCTACACCTTC.

The chain combines TRBV5-4 with TRBJ2-4; 9 nucleotides align to TRBD2. The trim removed 4 bases at V and 0 bases at J, leaving 11 bases unmatched. Germline V gene lookup returns CDR1 SGHNT and CDR2 YYREEE (reference sequence). The CDR3 runs 18 residues. The CDR3 sequence is CASSPDGGRDLAKNIQYF. CDR3 sequence (DNA): TGTGCCAGCAGCCCGGACGGCGGGAGGGATTTAGCCAAAAACATTCAGTACTTC.

The rearrangement uses TRBV15 and TRBJ2-1; no reliable D call. The germline V gene encodes CDR1 LNHNV and CDR2 YYDKDF (reference sequence). V lost 0 bases and J lost 6, with 9 bases in between. The CDR3 is made up of 14 amino acids. This chain's CDR3 is CATSRDLSLNEQFF. CDR3 bases: TGTGCCACCAGCAGAGACCTAAGCCTCAATGAGCAGTTCTTC.

The chain has TRBV4-1 and TRBJ2-5, with TRBD2 as a possible D gene (6 bases). The CDR3 has 17 residues. The germline V gene has CDR1 MGHRA and CDR2 YSYEKL. Trimming left V 3 bases short and J 1 base short, with 18 bases between. Here the CDR3 DNA reads TGCGCCAGCAGCCATCCCGCGCCTGGGGGGAGCCAAGAGACCCAGTACTTC. Amino acids: CASSHPAPGGSQETQYF.

This chain uses TRBV30 with TRBJ2-7; tentatively, D is TRBD2 (5 bases). This CDR3 is built from 14 residues. Germline V gene lookup returns CDR1 GTSNPN and CDR2 SVGIG (reference sequence). V shed 0 bases and J shed 3 bases, with 12 bases lying between them. The CDR3 sequence: CAWSVFGEYYEQYF. CDR3 DNA: TGTGCCTGGAGTGTATTCGGGGAGTACTACGAGCAGTACTTC.

The J gene is TRBJ1-1, the V gene TRBV7-9, with 9 bases matching TRBD1. The CDR3 length is 16 residues. J gave up 1 base and V 1 base, and 4 bases lay outside the gene matches. Germline-derived CDR1 and CDR2 are SEHNR and FQNEAQ (reference sequence). CDR3 sequence reads: CASSLVGTGTNTEAFF. CDR3 DNA sequence: TGTGCCAGCAGCTTAGTCGGGACAGGGACGAACACTGAAGCTTTCTTT.

V usage is TRBV7-2 and J usage is TRBJ2-5, with TRBD1 identical over 8 bases. This CDR3 contains 15 residues. Germline CDR1 reads SGHTA; CDR2 reads FQGNSA. J lost 2 bases, V lost 2 bases, and 4 bases had no gene match. In DNA form, the CDR3 reads TGTGCCAGCAGCTTACAACAGGGGGAGCAAGAGACCCAGTACTTC. Its translation is CASSLQQGEQETQYF.

This clone was seen only once. The rearrangement uses TRBV19 and TRBJ2-5; D not certain. This CDR3 has 15 amino acids. Per germline, CDR1 LNHDA and CDR2 SQIVND (reference sequence). V was clipped by 3 bases and J by 0 bases, with 11 bases between them. This CDR3 reads CASSIGGSYQETQYF. The CDR3, as DNA: TGTGCCAGTAGTATTGGCGGTTCTTACCAAGAGACCCAGTACTTC.

This clone showed up just once. CDR3 coding DNA: TGTGCCAGCAGCTACACCGGGACAGGGGTGACAGATACGCAGTATTTT. Translated, it gives CASSYTGTGVTDTQYF. The chain has TRBV6-5 and TRBJ2-3, with 10 bases identical to TRBD1. The CDR3 length is 16 residues. Trimming at V came to 6 bases and at J to 3 bases, leaving 9 bases not matched to a gene. From germline, CDR1 is MNHEY and CDR2 SVGAGI.

This clone showed up just once. The chain joins TRBV9 to TRBJ1-1; D possibly corresponds to TRBD1 (6 bases). The ends were cut back, 1 base at V and 3 bases at J, with 13 bases in the middle. The CDR3 is 15 amino acids. Germline lookup yields CDR1 SGDLS and CDR2 YYNGEE. The CDR3 bases are TGTGCCAGCAGCGTAAGGGGGGGGCCTGACACTGAAGCTTTCTTT. Its protein product is CASSVRGGPDTEAFF.